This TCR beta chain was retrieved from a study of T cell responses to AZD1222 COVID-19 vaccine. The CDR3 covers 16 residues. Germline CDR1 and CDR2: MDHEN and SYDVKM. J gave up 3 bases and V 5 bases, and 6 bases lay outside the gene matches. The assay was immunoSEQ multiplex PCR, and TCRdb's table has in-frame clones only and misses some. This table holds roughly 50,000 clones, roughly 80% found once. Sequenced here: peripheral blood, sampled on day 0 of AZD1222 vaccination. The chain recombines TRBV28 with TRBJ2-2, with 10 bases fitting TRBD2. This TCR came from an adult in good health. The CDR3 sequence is CASSPGTSEYTGELFF. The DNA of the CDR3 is TGTGCCAGCAGTCCCGGGACTAGCGAGTACACCGGGGAGCTGTTTTTT. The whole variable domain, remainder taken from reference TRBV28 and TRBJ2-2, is DVKVTQSSRYLVKRTGEKVFLECVQDMDHENMFWYRQDPGLGLRLIYFSYDVKMKEKGDIPEGYSVSREKKERFSLILESASTNQTSMYLCASSPGTSEYTGELFFGEGSRLTVL.